The sequence of this T cell receptor beta chain was determined in a study of shared clonotypes between healthy human individuals. This table comes from immunoSEQ multiplex PCR, and its TCRdb copy is limited to in-frame clones, with some not included. The sample yields 2 million to 2.5 million clones, nearly 97% seen once. The sequenced sample was naive CD4+ T cells sorted from blood. Subset of the sample: CD45RA+ positively selected. The origin of this receptor is a man between 18 and 35 years old in good health.

CDR3 region: CAISRGGGEETQYF. The DNA for the CDR3 is TGTGCCATCAGTCGCGGGGGGGGAGAAGAGACCCAGTACTTC. The chain uses TRBV10-3 and TRBJ2-5, with TRBD2 matching 9 bases. V was clipped by 5 bases and J by 3 bases; unmatched bases: 4. The germline CDR1 and CDR2 sequences are ENHRY and SYGVKD. The CDR3 has 14 amino acids.